Presented here are 4 T cell receptor beta chains from one specimen sequenced in a study of blood T cell repertoires in COVID-19. Assay: immunoSEQ multiplex PCR; the TCRdb copy retains only in-frame clones and omits some. Among a few hundred thousand clones, about 86% were seen once, and the ten largest hold over 2%. The specimen was peripheral blood. These receptors were obtained from a woman under 40 who had recovered from COVID-19.

The rearrangement joins TRBV2 to TRBJ2-3; 8 bases map to TRBD2. In germline, CDR1 is SNHLY, CDR2 FYNNEI. V was pared by 6 bases and J by 3 bases, with 17 bases of the junction left unmatched. The CDR3 loop spans 18 amino acids. This chain's CDR3 is CASSSYLGERESTDTQYF. The CDR3 region has the DNA TGTGCCAGCAGCTCCTACCTGGGGGAGCGGGAGTCTACAGATACGCAGTATTTT.

This clone was detected only a few times. V gene TRBV7-2 combines with J gene TRBJ1-6, with TRBD1 as a possible D gene (5 bases). The V gene's germline CDR1 is SGHTA and CDR2 FQGNSA. The CDR3 contains 18 residues. V was trimmed by 2 bases and J by 2 bases, leaving 16 bases between them. The CDR3: CASSLWAGQPTYNSPLHF. DNA for the CDR3: TGTGCCAGCAGCTTATGGGCAGGGCAGCCGACCTATAATTCACCCCTCCACTTT.

V usage is TRBV4-3 and J usage is TRBJ2-1, with TRBD2 matching 7 bases. J lost 3 bases, V lost 0 bases, and 11 bases had no gene match. The germline V gene has CDR1 LGHNA and CDR2 YSLEER. The CDR3 has 18 residues. The CDR3: CASSQDWVASGDYNEQFF. The DNA for the CDR3 is TGCGCCAGCAGCCAAGATTGGGTGGCTAGCGGAGACTACAATGAGCAGTTCTTC.

V is TRBV6-1 and J is TRBJ2-5, with D tentatively TRBD2 (7 bases). The CDR3 extends over 18 amino acids. The germline V gene has CDR1 MNHNS and CDR2 SASEGT. Trimming removed 0 bases at V and 2 bases at J, with 19 bases between. CDR3 nucleotides: TGTGCCAGCAGTGAAGCCGGAGGGAGGCGGGGGCCTCAAGAGACCCAGTACTTC. Its translation: CASSEAGGRRGPQETQYF.